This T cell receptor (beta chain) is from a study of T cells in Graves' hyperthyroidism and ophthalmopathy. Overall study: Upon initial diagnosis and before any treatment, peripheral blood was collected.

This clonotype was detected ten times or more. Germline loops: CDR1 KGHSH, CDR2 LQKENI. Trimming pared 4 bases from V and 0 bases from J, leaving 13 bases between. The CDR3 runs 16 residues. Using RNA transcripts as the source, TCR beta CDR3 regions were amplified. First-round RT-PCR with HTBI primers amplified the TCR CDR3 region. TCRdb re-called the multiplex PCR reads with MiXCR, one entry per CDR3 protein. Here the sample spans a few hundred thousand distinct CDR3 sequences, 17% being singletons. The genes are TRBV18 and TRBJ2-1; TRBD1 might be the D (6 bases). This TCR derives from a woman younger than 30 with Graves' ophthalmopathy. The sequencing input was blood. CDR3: CASSQRQASSYNEQFF. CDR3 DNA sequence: TGTGCCAGCTCACAAAGACAGGCGAGCTCCTACAATGAGCAGTTCTTC.